This T cell receptor beta chain was sequenced during a study of blood T cell repertoires in COVID-19. Per the original methods: Amplification of reference gene primers provided the estimated nucleated cell counts. Data came from immunoSEQ multiplex PCR; TCRdb stores just in-frame clones and leaves some out. V, J and clone size are taken as reported in that table, and D and trimming were inferred from the DNA itself. Of 300,000 to 400,000 clones in the sample, 65% to 90% are singletons; the top ten hold approximately 4.6%. After removal of 2 bases from V and 0 bases from J, the junction contained 10 bases not matched to a gene. Germline V gene lookup returns CDR1 SGHVS and CDR2 FNYEAQ. This CDR3 contains 18 residues.

The sequencing sample was made of PBMCs or T cells enriched from blood (not recorded which). The gene calls are TRBV7-6 and TRBJ2-3, with 8 nucleotides matching TRBD1. This TCR derives from a woman in her forties with acute COVID-19. The CDR3 here is CASSLWDRRLASTDTQYF. CDR3 coding DNA: TGTGCCAGCAGCTTATGGGACAGGCGACTTGCTAGCACAGATACGCAGTATTTT.